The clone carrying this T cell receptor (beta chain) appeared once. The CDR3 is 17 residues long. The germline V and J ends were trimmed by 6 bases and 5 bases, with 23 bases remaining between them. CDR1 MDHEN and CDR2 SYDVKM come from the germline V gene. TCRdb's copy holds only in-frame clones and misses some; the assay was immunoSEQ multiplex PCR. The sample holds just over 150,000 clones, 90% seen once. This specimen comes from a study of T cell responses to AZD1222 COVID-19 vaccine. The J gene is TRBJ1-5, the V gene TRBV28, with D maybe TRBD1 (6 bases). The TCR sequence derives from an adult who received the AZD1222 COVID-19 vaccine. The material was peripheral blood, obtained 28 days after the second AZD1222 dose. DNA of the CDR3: TGTGCCAGCAGCCATAACTACAAGGGGGGGCAATATCAGCCCCAGCATTTT. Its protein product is CASSHNYKGGQYQPQHF.